This entry features one TCR beta chain sequence. The antigen is unknown. The data were obtained in a study of radiotherapy plus CTLA-4 blockade in lung cancer. Overall study: Objective response rate was over 15%; disease control rate, about 31%.

Some clones are missing from TCRdb's copy, which holds only in-frame ones; the method was immunoSEQ multiplex PCR. The table shows around 50,000 clones, with 86% occurring only once. Study-wide results and limits: There was expansion of tumor-derived TCR clones in blood after radiotherapy plus ipilimumab. The best predictor of response was reported to be early blood T cell clone dynamics, with interferon-beta.

The CDR3 covers 15 residues. Per the germline V gene, CDR1 is GTSNPN and CDR2 is SVGIG (reference sequence). Deletions cut 0 bases from V and 1 base from J, with 12 bases between. The sequence was collected from a human donor with non-small cell lung cancer that progressed on radiotherapy plus ipilimumab. Some clones in this sample may be carry-over from other donors' samples. The J gene is TRBJ1-1, the V gene TRBV30, with D possibly matching TRBD1 (6 bases). The sample was peripheral blood, taken from a patient treated with radiotherapy plus ipilimumab. The CDR3: CAWSVPDRTNTEAFF. CDR3 DNA: TGTGCCTGGAGTGTACCAGACAGGACGAACACTGAAGCTTTCTTT.